A selection of T cell receptor beta chains follows, all from one sample in a study of T-cell reconstitution after alpha-beta-depleted transplantation in children. One entry per CDR3 protein, called by TCRdb with MiXCR from the PCR reads. This table holds 600,000 to 700,000 distinct CDR3 sequences, roughly 15% found once. The sample consisted of PBMCs from the stem cell graft donor, taken from the stem cell graft. Every receptor here comes from a human donor who donated a stem cell graft to a child with acute myeloid leukemia. Each CDR3 is given with its conserved first and last residue. The D gene is left open where the match is weak. Clone size is not always given. Where it is, it says once, few, many or a class for expanded clones.

D,V,size,CDR3
NA,TRBV4-1,few,CASSQTGIEQFF
TRBD1,TRBV29-1,NA,CSVNLQRTGVNTF
TRBD2,TRBV7-2,many,CASSPQQGLTYEQYF
NA,TRBV20-1,many,CSASPLDSPLHF
NA,TRBV29-1,many,CSVGFTARLSPEAFF
NA,TRBV7-2,few,CASSDRFAGYTF
NA,TRBV5-6,few,CASSKQGGTDTQYF
TRBD1,TRBV7-3,NA,CASSLRQGKTQYF
TRBD2,TRBV27,NA,CASSFGTRFNEQFF
NA,TRBV6-5,NA,CASSYKGGSTGELFF
NA,TRBV25-1,few,CASSESGRKYF
NA,TRBV7-2,few,CASSSEDSYNQPQHF
NA,TRBV7-9,many,CASSLDKNTEAFF
TRBD2,TRBV7-9,few,CASNPVLAFSFETQYF
NA,TRBV27,once,CASSLSLNRDNEQFF
NA,TRBV28,many,CAIQSQGTDTQYF
NA,TRBV5-6,NA,CASSTGMRGNTIYF
NA,TRBV7-2,NA,CASSDSSTEAFF
NA,TRBV28,few,CASRLTGLIEQYF
NA,TRBV11-3,NA,CASSFDTKYNEQFF
TRBD2,TRBV6-6,many,CASSPWTSGGLTYEQYF
NA,TRBV9,many,CASSVGGVYNEQFF
NA,TRBV20-1,many,CSARGAGRSSGYTF
TRBD2,TRBV20-1,many,CSAVAGGYPGGELFF
NA,TRBV29-1,NA,CRVEDRLYNEQFF
TRBD2,TRBV7-2,many,CASSLAGLSPDTQYF
TRBD1,TRBV5-6,NA,CASSFLGQGEVRGTEAFF
TRBD1,TRBV29-1,many,CSVQGDRETQYF
NA,TRBV24-1,NA,CATSDLSANTEAFF
TRBD2,TRBV7-2,NA,CASSTGGDSYEQYF
NA,TRBV30,few,CAWSPEAALEAFF
TRBD2,TRBV20-1,many,CSAQGSGGKNTQYF
TRBD1,TRBV5-1,NA,CASSDSGTGGYEQYF
NA,TRBV12-3/TRBV12-4,NA,CASSFHTSDRTQHF
NA,TRBV20-1,many,CSARPPGTPNSPLHF
NA,TRBV29-1,many,CSVEGHSGANVLTF
TRBD1,TRBV20-1,few,CSAPGDRGRTEAFF
NA,TRBV28,few,CASSDNSNQPQHF
NA,TRBV20-1,many,CSAKGPSSYEQYF
TRBD1,TRBV12-3/TRBV12-4,NA,CASTYQGGVYGYTF
NA,TRBV29-1,many,CSVEVWKVSGANVLTF
NA,TRBV20-1,NA,CCAPRWGGHSGANVLTF
TRBD1,TRBV20-1,many,CSARAPWDRADEQFF
NA,TRBV12-3/TRBV12-4,few,CASSSQVNSPLHF
TRBD2,TRBV6-5,NA,CASSYASSGLAGDNEQFF
NA,TRBV20-1,many,CSARGPVQTDETQYF
TRBD2,TRBV12-3/TRBV12-4,few,CASSLASSGGYTDTQYF
NA,TRBV5-5,few,CASSPLGAGVLNTEAFF
TRBD1,TRBV5-6,many,CASSSEDRGGTDTQYF
NA,TRBV20-1,many,CSASSGTNSLGEQFF
NA,TRBV5-1,many,CASSPGQNNEQFF